This passage covers 15 T cell receptor beta chains from one sample sequenced in a study of CD8 T cells in Susac syndrome. RNA amounts of roughly 0.45 to 1 ug underwent reverse transcription with random hexamers. TCRdb fed the immunoSEQ multiplex PCR reads into MiXCR, producing one record per CDR3 protein. This table holds about 140,000 distinct CDR3 sequences, 85% to 95% found once. The sequencing sample was made of CD4+ T cells from PBMCs. These TCRs come from a human donor with Susac syndrome.

The chain is built from TRBV30 and TRBJ2-2, with D perhaps TRBD1 (6 bases). CDR3 length: 13 amino acids. Trimming took off 1 base at V and 6 bases at J, with 9 bases between the two ends. CDR1 is GTSNPN and CDR2 is SVGIG in the germline V gene (reference sequence). The CDR3 sequence is CAWSDRVPGELFF. The CDR3 DNA reads TGTGCCTGGAGTGACAGGGTTCCCGGGGAGCTGTTTTTT.

This sequence joins TRBV15 and TRBJ2-5, with 8 bases matching TRBD1. There are 15 residues in the CDR3. Germline V lookup: CDR1 LNHNV, CDR2 YYDKDF (reference sequence). V was clipped by 11 bases and J by 5 bases; unmatched bases: 16. CDR3 in amino acids: CASAGTGLGSETQYF. The CDR3 DNA reads TGTGCCTCAGCAGGGACAGGACTCGGGTCTGAGACCCAGTACTTC.

J is TRBJ2-2 and V is TRBV25-1, with D unresolved. V was trimmed by 4 bases and J by 6 bases, leaving 9 bases between them. This CDR3 has 13 amino acids. Germline-derived CDR1 and CDR2 are MGHDK and SYGVNS. The chain's CDR3 is CASSAFLAGELFF. CDR3 nucleotides: TGTGCCAGCAGTGCCTTTTTGGCCGGGGAGCTGTTTTTT. Looking up the rest from reference TRBV25-1 and TRBJ2-2 gives the full variable domain: EADIYQTPRYLVIGTGKKITLECSQTMGHDKMYWYQQDPGMELHLIHYSYGVNSTEKGDLSSESTVSRIRTEHFPLTLESARPSHTSQYLCASSAFLAGELFFGEGSRLTVL.

This clonotype was recorded only once. The V call is TRBV30, the J call TRBJ2-7, with D perhaps TRBD1 (6 bases). V was trimmed by 5 bases and J by 3 bases, leaving 20 bases between them. The CDR3 extends over 15 amino acids. CDR1 and CDR2 from the germline V gene are GTSNPN and SVGIG (reference sequence). The CDR3 nucleotides are TGTGCCTGGGAACACCATGACAGGCGGATCTACGAGCAGTACTTC. Translating gives CAWEHHDRRIYEQYF.

This clonotype appeared a few times. This chain joins TRBV7-2 and TRBJ2-1; the D is unclear. Germline CDR1 and CDR2: SGHTA and FQGNSA. Trimming took 2 bases from V and 6 from J, leaving 14 bases between them. The CDR3 is 15 residues long. The CDR3 is CASSLRVGVGNEQFF. For the CDR3, the DNA is TGTGCCAGCAGCTTAAGGGTCGGAGTTGGCAATGAGCAGTTCTTC.

V and J are TRBV5-6 and TRBJ2-7; D unclear. CDR3 length: 13 amino acids. CDR1 and CDR2 from the germline V gene are SGHDT and YYEEEE. V lost 6 bases to trimming and J lost 5 bases, with 15 bases between them. This CDR3 reads CASNKVDVNEQYF. In DNA, the CDR3 is TGTGCCAGCAACAAGGTAGACGTCAACGAGCAGTACTTC.

The rearrangement links TRBV7-2 to TRBJ2-1; 8 nucleotides align to TRBD1. Looked up from germline, CDR1 is SGHTA and CDR2 is FQGNSA. The V and J ends lost 5 bases and 7 bases, in that order; junction bases with no gene match: 7. This CDR3 has 14 amino acids. This CDR3 is CASSADRGWNEQFF. CDR3 nucleotide sequence: TGTGCCAGCAGCGCCGACAGGGGTTGGAATGAGCAGTTCTTC.

The J gene is TRBJ2-1, the V gene TRBV14; 7 bases match TRBD2. This CDR3 region has 16 residues. CDR1 is SGHDN and CDR2 is FVKESK in the germline V gene. V dropped 1 base and J dropped 8; count of bases not matched to a gene: 11. Here the CDR3 DNA reads TGTGCCAGCAGCCAAGGACGACTAGCCTGGATCCATGAGCAGTTCTTC. It encodes CASSQGRLAWIHEQFF.

The rearrangement links TRBV12-3 or TRBV12-4 to TRBJ1-1; weak D call: TRBD1 (5 bases). The V and J ends lost 5 bases and 5 bases respectively, with 15 bases between them. The CDR3 sequence is 14 residues long. The CDR3 loop reads CASSHRDSWTEAFF. Here the CDR3 DNA reads TGTGCCAGCAGTCACCGGGACTCGTGGACTGAAGCTTTCTTT.

The rearrangement joins TRBV19 to TRBJ2-5; TRBD1 aligns across 7 bases. Germline V CDR1 and CDR2: LNHDA, SQIVND (reference sequence). The CDR3 is 14 residues long. V trimming: 11 bases; J trimming: 5 bases; junction bases outside the gene matches: 14. The CDR3 is CALGRDSRRETQYF. The CDR3 coding sequence is TGTGCCCTAGGCAGGGACAGTCGTCGGGAGACCCAGTACTTC.

This clonotype appeared a single time. The rearrangement uses TRBV7-3 and TRBJ2-7; D perhaps matches TRBD1 (6 bases). The germline V gene has CDR1 SGHTA and CDR2 FQGTGA. The CDR3 runs to 17 residues. The V end lost 2 bases, the J end lost 3 bases, and 20 bases lay between the germline ends. The CDR3 region has the DNA TGTGCCAGCAGCTTAGGCCCAAACAGGGTAGCGCTCTACGAGCAGTACTTC. It codes for CASSLGPNRVALYEQYF.

V is TRBV7-2 and J is TRBJ2-7; D might be TRBD2 (5 bases). Germline V CDR1 and CDR2: SGHTA, FQGNSA. The germline V and J ends were trimmed by 0 bases and 3 bases, with 12 bases remaining between them. There are 15 residues in the CDR3. The CDR3 is CASSLARGPFYEQYF. CDR3 nucleotide sequence: TGTGCCAGCAGCTTAGCGCGCGGGCCCTTCTACGAGCAGTACTTC.

The CDR3 DNA follows: TGTGCCAGCAGCTTTCTGGGGGCGGGCTACGAGCAGTACTTC. Translation gives CASSFLGAGYEQYF. This chain joins TRBV7-8 and TRBJ2-7, with D perhaps matching TRBD1 (6 bases). The CDR3 runs to 14 residues. CDR1 and CDR2 (germline): SGHVS, FQNEAQ. The V and J ends lost 3 bases and 3 bases respectively, with 12 bases between them.

The chain is built from TRBV14 and TRBJ1-4; perhaps TRBD1 as D (5 bases). Trimming cost V 0 bases and J 2 bases, with 7 bases left between them. Germline CDR1 reads SGHDN; CDR2 reads FVKESK. CDR3 length: 15 amino acids. This chain's CDR3 is CASSQERQTNEKLFF. The CDR3 DNA sequence: TGTGCCAGCAGCCAAGAGAGACAGACTAATGAAAAACTGTTTTTT.

The genes are TRBV10-3 and TRBJ1-5; no definite D call. This CDR3 has 14 amino acids. Deletions cut 0 bases from V and 4 bases from J, with 7 bases between. CDR1 and CDR2 from the germline V gene are ENHRY and SYGVKD. CDR3 in DNA: TGTGCCATCAGTGAGTCAACAAGGAATCAGCCCCAGCATTTT. Its protein product is CAISESTRNQPQHF.